This is a list of T cell receptor beta chains from one sample in a study of cytomegalovirus exposure and HLA in healthy donors. The protocol was immunoSEQ multiplex PCR, while the TCRdb copy is restricted to in-frame clones and leaves out a portion. The sample consists of about 120,000 clones, approximately 80% of them appearing once. What was sequenced was PBMCs. Source of these receptors: a woman under 30 in good health and CMV-seronegative. Both conserved end residues are part of each CDR3. Each record gives: V gene, CDR3 protein.

V: TRBV27; CDR3: CASRRGTGTYEQYF
V: TRBV5-1; CDR3: CASSLGTVEKLFF
V: TRBV18; CDR3: CASSATGDAEAFF
V: TRBV29-1; CDR3: CSAQGDSGNTIYF
V: TRBV5-1; CDR3: CASSEDLAGVREQYF
V: TRBV6-6; CDR3: CASSYLAGGTGELFF
V: TRBV5-1; CDR3: CASSLVSGAHRSLYNEQFF
V: TRBV7-9; CDR3: CASSLPVFSDYGYTF
V: TRBV7-2; CDR3: CASSSLGLAGGQQFF
V: TRBV18; CDR3: CASSPDRGTNEKLFF
V: TRBV6-5; CDR3: CASSVNRNSYEQYF